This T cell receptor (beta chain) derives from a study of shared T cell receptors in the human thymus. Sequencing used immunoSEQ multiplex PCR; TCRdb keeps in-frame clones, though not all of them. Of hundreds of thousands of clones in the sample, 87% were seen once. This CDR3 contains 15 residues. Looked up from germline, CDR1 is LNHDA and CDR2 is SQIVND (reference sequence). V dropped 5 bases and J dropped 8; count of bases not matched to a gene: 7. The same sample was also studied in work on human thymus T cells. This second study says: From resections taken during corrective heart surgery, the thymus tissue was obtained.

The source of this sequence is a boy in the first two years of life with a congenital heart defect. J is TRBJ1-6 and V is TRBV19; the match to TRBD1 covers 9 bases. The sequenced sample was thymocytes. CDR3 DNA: TGTGCCAGTAGTGCCACGGGACAGGGAGATTCACCCCTCCACTTT. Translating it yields CASSATGQGDSPLHF.